The 25 T cell receptor beta chains presented below share a single source sample, sequenced in a study of blood T cell repertoires in COVID-19 (dated by TCRdb to between 2020 and 2021). Libraries were prepared through the immunoSEQ multiplex PCR assay. TCRdb stores this immuneACCESS table with in-frame sequences only. Part of the clones is absent; in the studies checked, under half of the shortfall reflects unresolved V genes, and no reason is known for the rest. The table for this sample lists around 16,000 clones; roughly 88% of them were counted only once. The top ten clones comprise around 2.9% of the sample. The material sequenced was peripheral blood. These receptors originate from a human donor in a cohort sampled during active COVID-19.

The chain uses TRBV25-1 and TRBJ2-5; TRBD1 agrees at 7 bases. Per germline, CDR1 MGHDK and CDR2 SYGVNS. This CDR3 is 17 amino acids long. J gave up 1 base and V 4 bases, and 12 bases lay outside the gene matches. The CDR3: CASSARDSLYTQETQYF. CDR3 bases: TGTGCCAGCAGTGCTCGGGACAGCCTATACACCCAAGAGACCCAGTACTTC.

The genes are TRBV11-3 and TRBJ2-1; 7 bases are a match to TRBD1. J was trimmed by 7 bases and V by 3 bases; bases with no gene match: 6. Germline values: CDR1 SGHNT, CDR2 YENEEA. The CDR3 extends over 14 amino acids. DNA for the CDR3: TGTGCCAGCAGCTTCAAGGCACAGGGGAATGAGCAGTTCTTC. It encodes CASSFKAQGNEQFF.

This chain connects TRBV7-9 to TRBJ1-3, with TRBD1 matching over 8 bases. V lost 5 bases to trimming and J lost 0 bases; unmatched junction nucleotides: 3. The CDR3 runs 15 residues. The germline V gene has CDR1 SEHNR and CDR2 FQNEAQ (reference sequence). CDR3 coding DNA: TGTGCCAGCAGCATCGGGACAGGCTCTGGAAACACCATATATTTT. Translation gives CASSIGTGSGNTIYF.

V usage is TRBV27 and J usage is TRBJ2-1; 11 bases are a match to TRBD2. The CDR3 sequence is 15 residues long. Losses at the gene ends were 7 bases for V and 7 bases for J; bases not matched to a gene: 9. Germline CDR1 MNHEY, CDR2 SMNVEV (reference sequence). In nucleotides, the CDR3 is TGTGCCAGCAAGTCCCTAGCGGGGGGAGCGAATGAGCAGTTCTTC. It is translated as CASKSLAGGANEQFF.

DNA of the CDR3: TGTGCCAGCAGCTTCCAGCGGGAGGTGTCAGGTGAGCAGTTCTTC. Residues: CASSFQREVSGEQFF. J is TRBJ2-1 and V is TRBV7-2; 9 bases are shared with TRBD2. This CDR3 is 15 amino acids long. Germline V lookup: CDR1 SGHTA, CDR2 FQGNSA. Losses at the gene ends were 3 bases for V and 9 bases for J; bases not matched to a gene: 9.

The chain couples TRBV9 to TRBJ2-3; 7 bases agree with TRBD2. CDR3 length: 16 residues. V was pared by 0 bases and J by 2 bases, with 6 bases of the junction left unmatched. CDR1 is SGDLS and CDR2 is YYNGEE in the germline V gene. CDR3 loop: CASSVEGGQLTDTQYF. The CDR3 DNA sequence: TGTGCCAGCAGCGTAGAGGGAGGGCAGCTCACAGATACGCAGTATTTT.

The chain uses TRBV9 and TRBJ2-3; 8 bases match TRBD2. The germline CDR1 and CDR2 sequences are SGDLS and YYNGEE. The CDR3 runs 18 residues. V trimming: 0 bases; J trimming: 5 bases; junction bases outside the gene matches: 14. CDR3 coding DNA: TGTGCCAGCAGCGTAGGTTTTGTCGGCGGGGGGCGGGGAGATACGCAGTATTTT. As protein: CASSVGFVGGGRGDTQYF.

V usage is TRBV2 and J usage is TRBJ1-3; D is unresolved. The CDR3 is 13 residues long. V lost 5 bases and J lost 0, with 5 bases in between. Germline lookup yields CDR1 SNHLY and CDR2 FYNNEI. The CDR3 sequence is CASSPSSGNTIYF. CDR3 sequence (DNA): TGTGCCAGCAGTCCGAGCTCTGGAAACACCATATATTTT. The full variable domain, rest sourced from reference TRBV2 and TRBJ1-3, is EPEVTQTPSHQVTQMGQEVILRCVPISNHLYFYWYRQILGQKVEFLVSFYNNEISEKSEIFDDQFSVERPDGSNFTLKIRSTKLEDSAMYFCASSPSSGNTIYFGEGSWLTVV.

This clone was detected only a few times. V usage is TRBV5-5 and J usage is TRBJ2-1; TRBD1 agrees at 7 bases. The ends lost 4 bases at V and 3 bases at J; junction bases unmatched: 4. Germline loops: CDR1 SGHKS, CDR2 YYEKEE (reference sequence). CDR3 length: 14 residues. The DNA of the CDR3 is TGTGCCAGCAGCCCAGGGACAGACTACAATGAGCAGTTCTTC. Protein product: CASSPGTDYNEQFF.

V and J are TRBV19 and TRBJ2-6; TRBD1 aligns across 8 bases. The CDR3 length is 16 residues. V shed 7 bases, J shed 2 bases, and the junction held 7 bases outside the gene matches. The germline CDR1 and CDR2 sequences are LNHDA and SQIVND (reference sequence). The CDR3 loop is CASTLLRGPGANVLTF. CDR3 bases: TGTGCCAGTACCCTACTCAGGGGGCCTGGGGCCAACGTCCTGACTTTC.

V and J are TRBV2 and TRBJ2-5, with TRBD2 matching 12 bases. Trimming took 4 bases from V and 4 from J; bases not matched to a gene: 4. The CDR3 length is 15 residues. From germline, CDR1 is SNHLY and CDR2 FYNNEI. The DNA of the CDR3 is TGTGCCAGCAGTGGACTAGCGGGAGCTGGAGAGACCCAGTACTTC. This sequence encodes CASSGLAGAGETQYF. Full variable domain (remainder filled in from reference TRBV2 and TRBJ2-5): EPEVTQTPSHQVTQMGQEVILRCVPISNHLYFYWYRQILGQKVEFLVSFYNNEISEKSEIFDDQFSVERPDGSNFTLKIRSTKLEDSAMYFCASSGLAGAGETQYFGPGTRLLVL.

The CDR3 region has the DNA TGTGCCACCACAGGGGTAATTAGAAAGACCCAGTACTTC. This codes for CATTGVIRKTQYF. The rearrangement uses TRBV6-5 and TRBJ2-5; 7 bases fit TRBD1. This CDR3 has 13 residues. Germline V lookup: CDR1 MNHEY, CDR2 SVGAGI. V trimming: 10 bases; J trimming: 6 bases; junction bases outside the gene matches: 11.

The chain couples TRBV7-2 to TRBJ1-1, with a weak D call TRBD1 (5 bases). The CDR3 length is 14 residues. Per germline, CDR1 SGHTA and CDR2 FQGNSA. The ends were cut back, 5 bases at V and 4 bases at J, with 14 bases in the middle. CDR3 sequence (DNA): TGTGCCAGCAGCCAGGGAAGGCGGGGCACTGAAGCTTTCTTT. This codes for CASSQGRRGTEAFF.

J is TRBJ1-2 and V is TRBV21-1. TRBV21-1 is termed a pseudogene. This CDR3 comprises 16 residues. The CDR3 nucleotides are TGTGCCAGCAGCAAAGAGGGACGGGGCACGGAGGGAGGCTACACCTTC. This gives the protein CASSKEGRGTEGGYTF.

The rearrangement links TRBV27 to TRBJ2-3; D gene uncertain. CDR1 is MNHEY, CDR2 SMNVEV, per germline (reference sequence). V was pared by 0 bases and J by 2 bases, with 9 bases between. The CDR3 is 15 amino acids. CDR3 residues: CASSLSEVLTDTQYF. Written as DNA, the CDR3 is TGTGCCAGCAGTTTATCAGAGGTTCTCACAGATACGCAGTATTTT.

The genes are TRBV5-5 and TRBJ2-1; 8 positions match TRBD2. Germline V gene lookup returns CDR1 SGHKS and CDR2 YYEKEE (reference sequence). The ends lost 1 base at V and 5 bases at J; junction bases unmatched: 5. This CDR3 has 15 amino acids. The CDR3 DNA reads TGTGCCAGCAGCTTGTGGCGGGGGGACCACAATGAGCAGTTCTTC. Translation gives CASSLWRGDHNEQFF. The complete variable domain, with remaining parts taken from reference TRBV5-5 and TRBJ2-1, reads DAGVTQSPTHLIKTRGQQVTLRCSPISGHKSVSWYQQVLGQGPQFIFQYYEKEERGRGNFPDRFSARQFPNYSSELNVNALLLGDSALYLCASSLWRGDHNEQFFGPGTRLTVL.

The chain links TRBV25-1 to TRBJ2-1, with a weak D call TRBD2 (6 bases). This CDR3 is 15 amino acids long. V was clipped by 8 bases and J by 8 bases, with 22 bases between them. Germline V CDR1 and CDR2: MGHDK, SYGVNS. The CDR3 is CASGIGDGRRYEQFF. CDR3 sequence (DNA): TGTGCCAGCGGGATAGGGGACGGGAGACGGTATGAGCAGTTCTTC.

The chain is built from TRBV6-6 and TRBJ1-1, with TRBD1 identical over 9 bases. The CDR3 has 17 amino acids. Germline trimming cut 5 bases from V and 5 bases from J; bases unmatched to any gene: 15. CDR1 MNHNY and CDR2 SVGAGI come from the germline V gene (reference sequence). CDR3 sequence: CASSLEYLRQGETEAFF. DNA of the CDR3: TGTGCCAGCAGTCTCGAGTATTTGAGACAGGGGGAAACTGAAGCTTTCTTT.

The rearrangement uses TRBV27 and TRBJ2-7; 10 bases align to TRBD2. Germline V gene data show CDR1 as MNHEY and CDR2 as SMNVEV (reference sequence). The V and J ends lost 2 bases and 3 bases, in that order; junction bases with no gene match: 4. This CDR3 comprises 15 residues. Here the CDR3 reads CASSLLRTSGYEQYF. CDR3 coding DNA: TGTGCCAGCAGTTTACTTAGGACTAGCGGCTACGAGCAGTACTTC.

The rearrangement uses TRBV4-1 and TRBJ2-3; tentative D call: TRBD1 (6 bases). The germline V gene encodes CDR1 MGHRA and CDR2 YSYEKL. This CDR3 has 12 amino acids. With 4 bases removed from V and 8 bases from J, the gap between germline ends came to 10 bases. The CDR3 loop reads CASSPKGVTQYF. In DNA, the CDR3 is TGCGCCAGCAGCCCAAAGGGGGTTACGCAGTATTTT.

The V gene is TRBV5-1, the J gene TRBJ2-7; TRBD2 agrees at 8 bases. Losses at the gene ends were 5 bases for V and 0 bases for J; bases not matched to a gene: 4. Germline V CDR1 and CDR2: SGHRS, YFSETQ. The CDR3 is made up of 14 amino acids. This CDR3 is CASRAGVSSYEQYF. In DNA, the CDR3 is TGCGCCAGCAGAGCGGGAGTGAGCTCCTACGAGCAGTACTTC.

The chain links TRBV7-3 to TRBJ2-6, with 9 bases fitting TRBD2. After removal of 2 bases from V and 3 bases from J, the junction contained 2 bases not matched to a gene. Germline-derived CDR1 and CDR2 are SGHTA and FQGTGA. The CDR3 loop spans 16 amino acids. CDR3 sequence: CASSLCGRGGANVLTF. The CDR3 nucleotides are TGTGCCAGCAGCTTATGCGGGAGGGGTGGGGCCAACGTCCTGACTTTC.

This clone was detected only once. This rearrangement joins TRBV9 to TRBJ2-5, with 9 bases matching TRBD2. CDR1 and CDR2 from the germline V gene are SGDLS and YYNGEE. This CDR3 has 14 residues. With 3 bases clipped from V and 4 bases from J, the junction kept 4 bases outside the gene matches. The DNA of the CDR3 is TGTGCCAGCAGCGCCGGCGGGGGGGGAGAGACCCAGTACTTC. It codes for CASSAGGGGETQYF.

The J gene is TRBJ1-2, the V gene TRBV6-5; TRBD1 matches at 7 bases. V lost 6 bases to trimming and J lost 7 bases; unmatched junction nucleotides: 5. The germline gives CDR1 MNHEY, CDR2 SVGAGI. The CDR3 spans 12 residues. The CDR3 loop reads CASRSTGVGYTF. The CDR3 nucleotides read TGTGCCAGCAGATCCACAGGGGTTGGCTACACCTTC.

The genes are TRBV3-1 (or the pseudogene TRBV3-2) and TRBJ2-7; 7 bases are a match to TRBD2. CDR1 and CDR2 from the germline V gene are LGHDT and YNNKEL (reference sequence). This CDR3 region has 14 residues. After removal of 3 bases from V and 3 bases from J, the junction contained 5 bases not matched to a gene. The CDR3 sequence: CASSQGGEHYEQYF. In DNA form, the CDR3 reads TGTGCCAGCAGCCAGGGGGGGGAGCACTACGAGCAGTACTTC.